Listed below are T cell receptor beta chains from one sample, sequenced in a study of T-cell memory formation after mild COVID-19. MiXCR, applied by TCRdb to the 5' RACE reads, yields one record per CDR3 protein. This sample carries about 190,000 distinct CDR3 sequences, over 20% of them seen once, and the ten largest clones take 20% to 25%. The sequenced sample consisted of PBMCs or a T cell subset sorted from them (not recorded which). The source is an adult woman who had mild COVID-19 (a few samples of this study predate the infection). Cell type and time point are not known. CDR3s include the opening cysteine and the closing phenylalanine or tryptophan. D genes are given only for firm matches. Rows may omit the clone size; those that give it use once, few, many or a size class.

d_gene	j_gene	v_gene	abundance	CDR3aa	CDR3nt
TRBD1	TRBJ2-3	TRBV9	once	CASSAGQVPGEAQYF	TGTGCCAGCAGCGCGGGACAGGTCCCCGGGGAGGCGCAGTATTTT
NA	TRBJ2-3	TRBV20-1	NA	CSAILGISTDTQYF	TGCAGTGCTATTTTAGGTATTAGCACAGATACGCAGTATTTT
TRBD1	TRBJ1-1	TRBV29-1	few	CSVLPGQGLAFF	TGCAGCGTTCTTCCGGGACAGGGGCTCGCTTTCTTT
NA	TRBJ1-1	TRBV21-1	few	CASSKERSGQGEVNTEAFF	TGTGCCAGCAGCAAAGAGAGATCAGGACAGGGCGAAGTGAACACTGAAGCTTTCTTT
NA	TRBJ2-7	TRBV12-3/TRBV12-4	few	CASSSSGEGDFSYEQYF	TGTGCCAGCAGTTCGAGTGGCGAGGGGGACTTTTCCTACGAGCAGTACTTC
NA	TRBJ1-2	TRBV9	NA	CASSVGGSQLYGYTF	TGTGCCAGCAGCGTTGGGGGTAGCCAACTCTATGGCTACACCTTC
TRBD2	TRBJ2-7	TRBV7-9	NA	CASSLGWRLSGPEQYF	TGTGCCAGCAGCTTAGGATGGAGGCTTAGCGGGCCGGAGCAGTACTTC
NA	TRBJ2-1	TRBV29-1	NA	CSVEGVYNEQFF	TGCAGCGTTGAAGGTGTCTACAATGAGCAGTTCTTC
TRBD1	TRBJ1-1	TRBV5-5	few	CASSLVPGQGKGYTEAFF	TGTGCCAGCAGCTTGGTACCGGGACAGGGGAAGGGGTACACTGAAGCTTTCTTT
NA	TRBJ2-1	TRBV6-1	many	CASSGLSSYNEQFF	TGTGCCAGCAGTGGACTGAGCTCCTACAATGAGCAGTTCTTC
TRBD1	TRBJ2-7	TRBV30	NA	CASTGQSYEQYF	TGTGCCTCCACGGGACAGTCCTACGAGCAGTACTTC
NA	TRBJ2-3	TRBV4-1	NA	CASSQEAFYDTQYF	TGCGCCAGCAGCCAAGAGGCATTTTATGATACGCAGTATTTT
NA	TRBJ2-7	TRBV7-9	NA	CASSWPGAHEQYF	TGTGCCAGCAGCTGGCCAGGGGCCCACGAGCAGTACTTC
NA	TRBJ2-5	TRBV27	few	CASSPDPVGTQYF	TGTGCCAGCAGCCCAGACCCCGTTGGGACCCAGTACTTC
NA	TRBJ1-1	TRBV6-5	NA	CASSPGLLNTEAFF	TGTGCCAGCAGCCCGGGGCTGCTGAACACTGAAGCTTTCTTT
TRBD1	TRBJ2-7	TRBV2	few	CASSGDRTVIEFYEQYF	TGTGCCAGCAGCGGGGACAGGACAGTAATTGAATTCTACGAGCAGTACTTC
NA	TRBJ1-1	TRBV3-1	NA	CASSPHPFDRTHTEAFF	TGTGCCAGCAGCCCCCACCCTTTCGACAGGACACACACTGAAGCTTTCTTT
NA	TRBJ2-7	TRBV9	NA	CASSVGAGTGEQYF	TGTGCCAGCAGCGTTGGAGCCGGAACGGGCGAGCAGTACTTC
NA	TRBJ2-7	TRBV27	few	CASSPMGGAFYEQYF	TGTGCCAGCAGTCCGATGGGGGGCGCCTTCTACGAGCAGTACTTC
TRBD1	TRBJ2-7	TRBV7-9	few	CASSDGQARVYEQYF	TGTGCCAGCAGTGATGGACAGGCTCGCGTCTACGAGCAGTACTTC
NA	TRBJ1-5	TRBV7-8	few	CASSLALAGVQPQHF	TGTGCCAGCAGCTTAGCGTTGGCAGGGGTGCAGCCCCAGCATTTT
NA	TRBJ2-1	TRBV20-1	NA	CSARDIWNEQFF	TGCAGTGCTAGAGATATATGGAATGAGCAGTTCTTC
NA	TRBJ2-7	TRBV2	NA	CASMGGSTYEQYF	TGTGCCAGCATGGGGGGCTCGACCTACGAGCAGTACTTC
NA	TRBJ1-1	TRBV24-1	few	CATSDGGGTEAFF	TGTGCCACCAGTGATGGGGGTGGGACTGAAGCTTTCTTT
NA	TRBJ1-1	TRBV7-9	NA	CASSLFWTAPGGAFF	TGTGCCAGCAGCTTATTTTGGACAGCCCCGGGAGGAGCTTTCTTT
TRBD1	TRBJ1-1	TRBV15	few	CATTRDRGVTEAFF	TGTGCCACCACCCGGGACAGGGGAGTCACTGAAGCTTTCTTT
NA	TRBJ1-1	TRBV9	many	CASSLGTVNTEAFF	TGTGCCAGCAGCCTCGGGACCGTGAACACTGAAGCTTTCTTT
NA	TRBJ2-5	TRBV20-1	NA	CSARWLETQYF	TGCAGTGCTAGGTGGCTGGAGACCCAGTACTTC
TRBD1	TRBJ1-5	TRBV24-1	once	CATSTGEGGSNQPQHF	TGTGCCACCAGTACAGGGGAGGGAGGGAGCAATCAGCCCCAGCATTTT
NA	TRBJ2-3	TRBV7-6	few	CASSSVRADTQYF	TGTGCCAGCAGCTCAGTTCGGGCAGATACGCAGTATTTT
NA	TRBJ2-3	TRBV10-3	NA	CAISDTGSGGTSTDTQYF	TGTGCCATCAGCGATACGGGTTCCGGCGGGACGAGCACAGATACGCAGTATTTT
TRBD1	TRBJ2-1	TRBV5-5	few	CASSIHYRDRGYNEQFF	TGTGCCAGCAGCATACACTACCGGGACAGGGGTTACAATGAGCAGTTCTTC
TRBD2	TRBJ2-3	TRBV5-1	NA	CASSLVGLGTDTQYF	TGCGCCAGCAGCTTGGTCGGACTAGGCACAGATACGCAGTATTTT
NA	TRBJ2-2	TRBV7-9	NA	CASSPVIAENTGELFF	TGTGCCAGCAGCCCAGTCATAGCGGAGAACACCGGGGAGCTGTTTTTT
TRBD1	TRBJ1-5	TRBV7-6	few	CASSRDRGDQPQHF	TGTGCCAGCAGCCGGGACAGGGGGGATCAGCCCCAGCATTTT
NA	TRBJ1-5	TRBV20-1	NA	CSARDGDRTKGSNQPQHF	TGCAGTGCTAGAGATGGAGACAGGACCAAGGGGAGCAATCAGCCCCAGCATTTT
NA	TRBJ1-3	TRBV4-2	NA	CASSLKGGAGNTIYF	TGTGCCAGCAGCCTCAAGGGGGGAGCTGGAAACACCATATATTTT
NA	TRBJ2-3	TRBV4-1	NA	CASRDWSTDTQYF	TGCGCCAGCAGGGACTGGAGCACAGATACGCAGTATTTT